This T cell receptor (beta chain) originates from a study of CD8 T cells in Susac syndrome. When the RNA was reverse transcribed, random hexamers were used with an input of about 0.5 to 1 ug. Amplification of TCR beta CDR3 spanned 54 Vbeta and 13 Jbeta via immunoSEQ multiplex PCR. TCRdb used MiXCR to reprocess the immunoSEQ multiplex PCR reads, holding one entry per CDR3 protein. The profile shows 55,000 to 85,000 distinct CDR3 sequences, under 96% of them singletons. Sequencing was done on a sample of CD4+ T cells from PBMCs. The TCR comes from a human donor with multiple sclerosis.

This CDR3 is CSASSGFESPLHF. The CDR3 DNA sequence: TGCAGTGCTAGTTCCGGGTTCGAGTCACCCCTCCACTTT. The chain is built from TRBV20-1 and TRBJ1-6; D remains unclear. CDR3 length: 13 amino acids. The V gene lost 3 bases and the J gene lost 10 bases, with 13 bases spanning the gap. CDR1 is DFQATT, CDR2 SNEGSKA, per germline (reference sequence).